A selection of T cell receptor beta chains follows, all from one sample in a study of long-term antiretroviral therapy in people with HIV. Clones were sequenced by immunoSEQ multiplex PCR, and TCRdb holds only the in-frame ones, with some missing. The sample records roughly 18,000 clones, roughly 79% being singletons. The specimen comprised unsorted PBMCs, sampled 2.2 years after starting antiretroviral therapy. Every receptor here comes from a man aged 45 to 65 with HIV. Both conserved end residues are part of each CDR3. D genes are given only for firm matches.

v_gene: TRBV7-2
d_gene: -
CDR3aa: CASSYHNEQFF

v_gene: TRBV9
d_gene: TRBD1
CDR3aa: CASSAGRQGAQYF

v_gene: TRBV7-9
d_gene: TRBD1
CDR3aa: CASSLVSSTGSDTF

v_gene: TRBV18
d_gene: TRBD1
CDR3aa: CASSAFDRGMNTEAFF

v_gene: TRBV10-3
d_gene: TRBD1
CDR3aa: CAVTGDNYGYTF

v_gene: TRBV15
d_gene: TRBD1
CDR3aa: CATGTGVDEQYF

v_gene: TRBV6-6
d_gene: -
CDR3aa: CASSYRGASYEQYF

v_gene: TRBV7-9
d_gene: TRBD1
CDR3aa: CASSLFGQGAHQETQYF

v_gene: TRBV10-3
d_gene: TRBD2
CDR3aa: CAISERGGRTEQYF

v_gene: TRBV4-3
d_gene: TRBD1
CDR3aa: CASSQDRGINTGELFF

v_gene: TRBV18
d_gene: TRBD2
CDR3aa: CASSPKGLAVYEQYF

v_gene: TRBV6-5
d_gene: TRBD1
CDR3aa: CASSMDRAPNQPQHF

v_gene: TRBV7-8
d_gene: TRBD1
CDR3aa: CASSLGPGTAVTYEQYF

v_gene: TRBV19
d_gene: -
CDR3aa: CAAGSTDTQYF

v_gene: TRBV7-3
d_gene: -
CDR3aa: CASSFARGAGYTF

v_gene: TRBV19
d_gene: -
CDR3aa: CASSIYGHYEQYF

v_gene: TRBV5-6
d_gene: -
CDR3aa: CASSLQETQYF

v_gene: TRBV19
d_gene: TRBD1
CDR3aa: CASSSLTGGRNSPLHF

v_gene: TRBV9
d_gene: -
CDR3aa: CASSGWETTFGEQYF

v_gene: TRBV4-1
d_gene: -
CDR3aa: CASSQDFRDPVQPQHF

v_gene: TRBV4-1
d_gene: TRBD1
CDR3aa: CASSLGTAEDTQYF

v_gene: TRBV7-9
d_gene: TRBD1
CDR3aa: CASSLRTGNGYTF

v_gene: TRBV7-2
d_gene: -
CDR3aa: CASSSLGHPYEQYF

v_gene: TRBV28
d_gene: -
CDR3aa: CASSLLWGKGQYF

v_gene: TRBV7-8
d_gene: -
CDR3aa: CASSLAGGTNQPQHF

v_gene: TRBV7-7
d_gene: TRBD2
CDR3aa: CASSLERGGALETQYF

v_gene: TRBV5-1
d_gene: TRBD2
CDR3aa: CASTPGLAKETQYF

v_gene: TRBV6-1
d_gene: -
CDR3aa: CASSEHSYEQYF

v_gene: TRBV5-6
d_gene: -
CDR3aa: CASSLAGVHTQYF

v_gene: TRBV19
d_gene: TRBD2
CDR3aa: CASSLLAASYNEQFF

v_gene: TRBV6-1
d_gene: TRBD1
CDR3aa: CASNRDRDTGELFF

v_gene: TRBV19
d_gene: -
CDR3aa: CASSVGFRTYEQYF

v_gene: TRBV5-3
d_gene: -
CDR3aa: CARSPSTVSALGNTIYF

v_gene: TRBV4-3
d_gene: -
CDR3aa: CASSQDRQPNQPQHF

v_gene: TRBV27
d_gene: TRBD1
CDR3aa: CASSLSTDRAGYNSPLHF

v_gene: TRBV4-2
d_gene: -
CDR3aa: CASSQEVVRRDEQFF

v_gene: TRBV6-1
d_gene: TRBD1
CDR3aa: CASSEALAGDRDKAFF

v_gene: TRBV28
d_gene: -
CDR3aa: CASSIWDLEDSKETQYF

v_gene: TRBV18
d_gene: -
CDR3aa: CASSPPWGGTGYEQYF

v_gene: TRBV28
d_gene: TRBD2
CDR3aa: CASSLPGTSGVANEQYF

v_gene: TRBV5-1
d_gene: TRBD1
CDR3aa: CASSLLGTGGSEAFF

v_gene: TRBV7-8
d_gene: -
CDR3aa: CASSPLGRLNTDTQYF

v_gene: TRBV5-1
d_gene: TRBD1
CDR3aa: CASSEGTGETQYF

v_gene: TRBV4-3
d_gene: TRBD1
CDR3aa: CASSQVPFTGGETDTQYF

v_gene: TRBV28
d_gene: TRBD2
CDR3aa: CASSLESGRADTQYF

v_gene: TRBV18
d_gene: -
CDR3aa: CASSPTGLETQYF

v_gene: TRBV5-4
d_gene: TRBD1
CDR3aa: CASSLADRGSGNQPQHF

v_gene: TRBV2
d_gene: -
CDR3aa: CASSFSGANVLTF

v_gene: TRBV2
d_gene: -
CDR3aa: CASSDITPDTQYF

v_gene: TRBV30
d_gene: -
CDR3aa: CAWSTDRETQYF

v_gene: TRBV6-5
d_gene: -
CDR3aa: CASSSALGGLDEQYF

v_gene: TRBV7-2
d_gene: -
CDR3aa: CASSLIWTDTQYF

v_gene: TRBV9
d_gene: -
CDR3aa: CASSVEAGTFSYEQYF

v_gene: TRBV4-3
d_gene: -
CDR3aa: CASSQERDRNYEQYF

v_gene: TRBV2
d_gene: -
CDR3aa: CASRRDTNYGYTF